This record covers a single TCR beta chain. This entry is derived from a study of cytomegalovirus exposure and HLA in healthy donors. Sequencing used immunoSEQ multiplex PCR; TCRdb keeps in-frame clones, though not all of them. The sample records 190,000 or so clones, more than 65% being singletons. The germline V and J ends were trimmed by 7 bases and 4 bases, with 16 bases remaining between them. The CDR3 is 14 amino acids. Germline V lookup: CDR1 MNHEY, CDR2 SMNVEV (reference sequence). The chain employs TRBV27 and TRBJ1-2; D possibly corresponds to TRBD1 (5 bases). Material: PBMCs. This sequence was found in a woman between 18 and 30 years old in good health and CMV-seropositive. CDR3 sequence (DNA): TGTGCCAGCACTGACAGTCCAACACTCTATGGCTACACCTTC. Protein: CASTDSPTLYGYTF.